What follows describes a single T cell receptor beta chain. In this sample, this clone turned up once. This receptor's antigen is unknown. The sample holds no much larger clone one base away, and base qualities are not on file. Amplification of TRB CDR3 regions from genomic DNA was performed at survey-level depth using the immunoSEQ two-step multiplex PCR. To estimate template counts and remove amplification bias, each PCR was spiked with synthetic inline TR CDR3 controls covering all V-J pairings. Reads were processed so that amplification and sequencing bias were reduced, and quantification was performed against synthetic TR CDR3 analogs. The study's own analysis went as follows. In ImmunoSEQ Analyzer, raw data were processed so that out-of-frame sequences and CDR3s with stop codons were removed, with gene names following IMGT nomenclature. Normalized Shannon entropy, defined as 1 minus Pielou's evenness, served as the summary measure of repertoire diversity. Only TRB sequences sharing the V gene, the J gene and the CDR3 were counted as identical. Public PML clonotypes were CDR3s shared by two or more PML-onset samples but absent earlier, in controls, and in public databases. Position-by-position CDR3 amino acid composition was analyzed in Skylign with the observed count method. Held by TCRdb, this immuneACCESS table contains in-frame sequences only and omits some clones. Under half of the omission traces to an unresolved V gene where checked; the cause of the rest is unknown. D and trimming were read from the DNA, whereas the V and J calls and clone size are those reported in that table. This sample lists approximately 30,000 clones; roughly 90% were detected once. The leading ten clones occupy 5.7% of the sample.

The meaning of the sample's time point label: time of PML onset. The sample's treatment or condition label, in plain terms: on natalizumab therapy at sampling. PML was diagnosed from clinical and MRI findings and confirmed by detection of JC virus DNA in cerebrospinal fluid. PML in the natalizumab-treated patients developed after between 16 and 56 months of natalizumab therapy. Every listed patient had received interferon beta before, and every PML patient was female. T3 blood samples were collected at the time of PML onset. Ficoll-Hypaque density gradient centrifugation was used to isolate peripheral blood mononuclear cells. The entry originates in a study of multiple sclerosis patients with progressive multifocal leukoencephalopathy (dated by TCRdb to about 2019). Context from the whole study: Peripheral T and B cells were examined in MS patients who developed PML (4 under natalizumab, 1 after alemtuzumab) and in treated patients who did not develop PML. Two patients on natalizumab who later developed PML were tracked over time from before therapy, through 6 and 12 months, up to PML onset. The goal was to find JC virus-specific or public T-cell expansions that arose at the time of PML onset. Overall study outcomes, separate from this receptor: Although TRB clones above 0.5% frequency turned up only in PML patients, the clones expanded at PML onset were already present before and during natalizumab therapy. Because the cohort was small and descriptive, it remained unclear whether the findings reflect JC virus infection or general immunocompromise. In most PML patients, lower normalized Shannon entropy suggested less diverse TRB repertoires, while the natalizumab-treated controls had values close to 1. At the time PML developed, no common TRBV or TRBJ gene usage or preferential TRBV-TRBJ pairings were detected. Only peripheral blood was analyzed, although cerebrospinal fluid or brain lymphocytes might be more informative for natalizumab-associated PML.

The sequencing here drew on PBMCs, taken from a patient treated with natalizumab. The source is a woman between 40 and 55 years old with progressive multifocal leukoencephalopathy.

The bases are TGTGCCAGCAGCTTCATGCGGGCCCAAGGGGATGAGCAGTTCTTC. Its protein is CASSFMRAQGDEQFF. The chain uses TRBV7-6 and TRBJ2-1; the D call is possibly TRBD1 or TRBD2, each sharing 5 bases. CDR3 length: 15 amino acids, cysteine to phenylalanine. CDR3 DNA is the only sequence kept; it has 45 bases, read in frame from the first base. Trimming at the junction amounts to 3 bases on V and 8 bases on J, and the germline ends lie 17 bases apart. CDR1 and CDR2, looked up from the germline V gene, are SGHVS and FNYEAQ.